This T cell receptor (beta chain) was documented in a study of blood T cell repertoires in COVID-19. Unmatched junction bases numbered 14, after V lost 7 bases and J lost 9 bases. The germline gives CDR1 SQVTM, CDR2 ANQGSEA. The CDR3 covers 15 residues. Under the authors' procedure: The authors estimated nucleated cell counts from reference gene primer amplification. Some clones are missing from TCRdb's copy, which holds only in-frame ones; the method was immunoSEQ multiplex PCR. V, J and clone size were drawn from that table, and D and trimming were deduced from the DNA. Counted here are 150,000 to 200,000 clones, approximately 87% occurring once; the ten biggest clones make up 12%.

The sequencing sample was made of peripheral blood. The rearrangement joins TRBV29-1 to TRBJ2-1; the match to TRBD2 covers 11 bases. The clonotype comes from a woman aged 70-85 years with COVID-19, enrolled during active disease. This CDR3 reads CSASEASGRWSEQFF. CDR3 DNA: TGCAGCGCGTCCGAGGCTAGCGGGAGGTGGAGTGAGCAGTTCTTC.